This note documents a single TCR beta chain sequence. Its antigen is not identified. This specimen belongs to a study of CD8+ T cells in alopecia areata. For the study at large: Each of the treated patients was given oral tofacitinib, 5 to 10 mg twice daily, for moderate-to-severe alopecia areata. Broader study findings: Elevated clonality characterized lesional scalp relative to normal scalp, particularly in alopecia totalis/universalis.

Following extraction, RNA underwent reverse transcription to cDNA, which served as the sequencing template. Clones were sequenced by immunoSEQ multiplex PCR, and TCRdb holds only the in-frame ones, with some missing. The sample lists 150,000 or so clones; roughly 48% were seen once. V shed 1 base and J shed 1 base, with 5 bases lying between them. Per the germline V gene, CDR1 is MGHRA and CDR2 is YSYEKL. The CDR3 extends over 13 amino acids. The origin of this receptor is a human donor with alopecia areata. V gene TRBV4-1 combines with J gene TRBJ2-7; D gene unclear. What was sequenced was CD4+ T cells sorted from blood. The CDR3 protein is CASSQVESYEQYF. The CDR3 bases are TGCGCCAGCAGCCAAGTGGAATCCTACGAGCAGTACTTC.